The clone carrying this T cell receptor (beta chain) came up a few times. TCRbeta library preparation incorporated unique molecular identifiers. Via MiXCR, TCRdb re-called the PCR reads, giving one row per CDR3 protein. Here the sample spans about 540,000 distinct CDR3 sequences, around 19% being singletons. Between the trimmed V and J ends, which lost 0 bases and 4 bases, there was a span of 12 bases. Looked up from germline, CDR1 is SGHDN and CDR2 is FVKESK. The CDR3 extends over 15 amino acids. These data come from a study of T-cell reconstitution after alpha-beta-depleted transplantation in children.

The sample in question was PBMCs from the stem cell graft donor, obtained from the stem cell graft. The receptor's source is a human donor who donated a stem cell graft to a child with acute lymphoblastic leukemia. The rearrangement uses TRBV14 and TRBJ2-5; maybe TRBD2 (7 bases). CDR3 amino acids: CASSQDPGGLETQYF. The CDR3 DNA sequence: TGTGCCAGCAGCCAAGATCCGGGGGGCTTAGAGACCCAGTACTTC.